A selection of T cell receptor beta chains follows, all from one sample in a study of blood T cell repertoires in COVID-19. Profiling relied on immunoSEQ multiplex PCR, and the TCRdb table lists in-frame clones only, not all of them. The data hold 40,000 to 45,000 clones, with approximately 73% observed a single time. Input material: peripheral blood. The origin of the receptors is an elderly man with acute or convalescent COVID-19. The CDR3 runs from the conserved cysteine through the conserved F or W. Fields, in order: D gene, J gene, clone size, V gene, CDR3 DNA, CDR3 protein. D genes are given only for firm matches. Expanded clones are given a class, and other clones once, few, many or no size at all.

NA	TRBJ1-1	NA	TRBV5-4	TGTGCCAGCAGCTTGGAGGCGGCGAACACTGAAGCTTTCTTT	CASSLEAANTEAFF
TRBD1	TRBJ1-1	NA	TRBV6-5	TGTGCCAGCAGTTTGGGCGGGACAGGGAGACCTGAAGCTTTCTTT	CASSLGGTGRPEAFF
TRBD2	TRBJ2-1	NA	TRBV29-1	TGCAGCGTTGAAGAATTGGTGGCGGGGGGGCGGTTCTTC	CSVEELVAGGRFF
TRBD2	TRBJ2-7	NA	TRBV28	TGTGCCAGCAGTTTTAGCGGGATCGGGAGGTCCTACGAGCAGTACTTC	CASSFSGIGRSYEQYF
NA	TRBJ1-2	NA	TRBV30	TGTGCCTGGACCGACGGTGTGACGGCCGGGGGCTACACCTTC	CAWTDGVTAGGYTF
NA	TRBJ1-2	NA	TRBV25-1	TGTGCCAGCAGCGCAGGGTATGGCTACACCTTC	CASSAGYGYTF
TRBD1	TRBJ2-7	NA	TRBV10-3	TGTGCCATCAGGGACGGACAGGGAGCCTCCTACGAGCAGTACTTC	CAIRDGQGASYEQYF
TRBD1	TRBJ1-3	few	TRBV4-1	TGCGCCAGCAGCCAAGAAACAGGGGGGTATGGAAACACCATATATTTT	CASSQETGGYGNTIYF
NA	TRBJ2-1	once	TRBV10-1	TGCGCCAGCAGTGAGTTGTCAGGGAGGCCCTACAATGAGCAGTTCTTC	CASSELSGRPYNEQFF
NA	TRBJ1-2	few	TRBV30	TGTGCCTGGAGTGCTCAATTGGGGCTAAACTATGGCTACACCTTC	CAWSAQLGLNYGYTF
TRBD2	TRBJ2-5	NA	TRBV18	TGTGCCAGCTCACCTCGGCCGGGACTAGGACAAGAGACCCAGTACTTC	CASSPRPGLGQETQYF
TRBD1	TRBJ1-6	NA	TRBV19	TGTGCCAGTAGTCCGGCCGGGACAGGGGGATCACCCCTCCACTTT	CASSPAGTGGSPLHF
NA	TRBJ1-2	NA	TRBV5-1	TGCGCCAGCAGCCCCGCGCAGGGAAACTATGGCTACACCTTC	CASSPAQGNYGYTF
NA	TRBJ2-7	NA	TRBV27	TGTGCCAGCAGTTTTCAGAGCGCCTACGAGCAGTACTTC	CASSFQSAYEQYF
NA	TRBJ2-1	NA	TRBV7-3	TGTGCCAGCAGCTTAAGCCAGGGAAAGGACAATGAGCAGTTCTTC	CASSLSQGKDNEQFF
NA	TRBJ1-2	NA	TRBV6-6	TGTGCCAGCAGGCTCGGGGGAGGAGATGGCTACACCTTC	CASRLGGGDGYTF
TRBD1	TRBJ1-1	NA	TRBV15	TGTGCCACCAACTCGAGGGGGCCTGAAGCTTTCTTT	CATNSRGPEAFF
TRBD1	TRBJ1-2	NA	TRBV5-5	TGTGCCAGCAGCTTGGGGGGACAGGGGGACTATGGCTACACCTTC	CASSLGGQGDYGYTF
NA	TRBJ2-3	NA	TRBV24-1	TGTGCCACCAGTGCGACTCAGACAGATACGCAGTATTTT	CATSATQTDTQYF
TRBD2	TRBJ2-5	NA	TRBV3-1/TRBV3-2	TGTGCCAGCAGCCCGACTAGCGGGCAAGAGACCCAGTACTTC	CASSPTSGQETQYF
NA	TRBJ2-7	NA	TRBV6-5	TGTGCCAGCAGTTACGGCCTTGGTTACGAGCAGTACTTC	CASSYGLGYEQYF
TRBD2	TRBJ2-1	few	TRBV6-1	TGTGCCAGCAGTGTTGCTAGCGGGATGGGGACCAATGAGCAGTTCTTC	CASSVASGMGTNEQFF
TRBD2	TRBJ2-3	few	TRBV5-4	TGTGCCAGCAGCTCAATTCTAGCGGGGGCGGTAGATACGCAGTATTTT	CASSSILAGAVDTQYF
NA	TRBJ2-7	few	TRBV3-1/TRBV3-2	TGTGCCAGCAGCCTCCTTAACTCCTACGAGCAGTACTTC	CASSLLNSYEQYF
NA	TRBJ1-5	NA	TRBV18	TGTGCCAGCTCACCCAGCCAGGCCGGCAATCAGCCCCAGCATTTT	CASSPSQAGNQPQHF
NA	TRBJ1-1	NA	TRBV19	TGTGCCAGTACCCATAGCGGGAGATTGGGGTGGGACACTGAAGCTTTCTTT	CASTHSGRLGWDTEAFF
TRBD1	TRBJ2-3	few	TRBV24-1	TGTGCCACCAGTGATTGGAGGACAGGGGGGACAGATACGCAGTATTTT	CATSDWRTGGTDTQYF
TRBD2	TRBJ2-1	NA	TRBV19	TGTGCCAGTAGCACTAGCGGGAGTAGCAGCTACAATGAGCAGTTCTTC	CASSTSGSSSYNEQFF
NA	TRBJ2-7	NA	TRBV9	TGCGCCAGCAGCCCCGATCGGGACGAGCAGTACTTC	CASSPDRDEQYF
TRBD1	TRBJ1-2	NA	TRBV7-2	TGTGCCAGCAGCTCTATGACAGGGGAGTTAGGCTACACCTTC	CASSSMTGELGYTF
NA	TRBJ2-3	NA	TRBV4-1	TGCGCCAGCAGCCAAGATCTAGGGGGTACAGATACGCAGTATTTT	CASSQDLGGTDTQYF
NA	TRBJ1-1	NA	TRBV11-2	TGTGCCAGCAGCTTCTCGCAGGGCCTAAACACTGAAGCTTTCTTT	CASSFSQGLNTEAFF
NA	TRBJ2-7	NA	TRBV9	TGTGCCAGCAGCGTAGATCACAGCTCCTACGAGCAGTACTTC	CASSVDHSSYEQYF
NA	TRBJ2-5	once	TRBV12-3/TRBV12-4	TGTGCCAGCAGTTTGGGGGGTGAAGAGACCCAGTACTTC	CASSLGGEETQYF
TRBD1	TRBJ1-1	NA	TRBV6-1	TGTGCCAGCAGTACAGGGGCCGTGGACACTGAAGCTTTCTTT	CASSTGAVDTEAFF
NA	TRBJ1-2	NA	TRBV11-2	TGTGCCAGCAGCTCCAGGGTTAATGGCTATGGCTACACCTTC	CASSSRVNGYGYTF
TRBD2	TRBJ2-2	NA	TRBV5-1	TGCGCCAGCAGCCGCGGGGGAGCGAACACCGGGGAGCTGTTTTTT	CASSRGGANTGELFF
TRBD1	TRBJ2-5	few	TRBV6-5	TGTGCTTCGACAGGGGGATACCAAGAGACCCAGTACTTC	CASTGGYQETQYF
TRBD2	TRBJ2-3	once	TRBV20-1	TGCAGTGCTAGTACTAGCGGGGCCACAGATACGCAGTATTTT	CSASTSGATDTQYF
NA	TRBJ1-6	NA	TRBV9	TGTGCCAGCACCCAAGGGGGAAAAGGGACCCTCCACTTT	CASTQGGKGTLHF
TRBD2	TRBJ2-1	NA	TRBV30	TGTGCCTGGTCTTATGGACTAAGCGGGAGCTCCTACAATGAGCAGTTCTTC	CAWSYGLSGSSYNEQFF
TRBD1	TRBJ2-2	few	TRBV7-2	TGTGCCAGCAGCTTAGAACAGGGGGGCACCGGGGAGCTGTTTTTT	CASSLEQGGTGELFF
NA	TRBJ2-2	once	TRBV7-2	TGTGCCAGCAGCTTGGGCGGGGCAGGCGGGGAGCTGTTTTTT	CASSLGGAGGELFF
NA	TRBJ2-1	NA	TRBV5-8	TGTGCCAGCAGCTTGATGCTAGCCGACAATGAGCAGTTCTTC	CASSLMLADNEQFF
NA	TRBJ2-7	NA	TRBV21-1	TGTGCCAGCAGCAAAGGGAGAAGCGGGAGCATGACCTACGAGCAGTACTTC	CASSKGRSGSMTYEQYF
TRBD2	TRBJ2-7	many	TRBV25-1	TGTGCCAGCAGTGAAGGAGGAGCGGGGTTCTACGAGCAGTACTTC	CASSEGGAGFYEQYF
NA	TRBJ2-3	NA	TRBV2	TGTGCCAGCAGTGAAATGGGGGGACGGAACACAGATACGCAGTATTTT	CASSEMGGRNTDTQYF
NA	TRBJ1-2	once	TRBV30	TGTGCCTGGGCAACCGGGTCCTATGGCTACACCTTC	CAWATGSYGYTF
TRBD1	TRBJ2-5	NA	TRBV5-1	TGCGCCAGCAGCTCACAGGGGGCGGTAGGGGAGACCCAGTACTTC	CASSSQGAVGETQYF
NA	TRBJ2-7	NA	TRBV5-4	TGTGCCAGCAACAACTCCTACGAGCAGTACTTC	CASNNSYEQYF
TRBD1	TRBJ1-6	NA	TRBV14	TGTGCCAGCAGCCGCAGGGGGGATTCACCCCTCCACTTT	CASSRRGDSPLHF
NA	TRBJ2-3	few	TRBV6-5	TGTGCCAGCAGTCCGGGAGCCCTACTCACAGATACGCAGTATTTT	CASSPGALLTDTQYF
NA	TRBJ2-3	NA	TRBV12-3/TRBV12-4	TGTGCCAGCAACATTAGGGGAGATACGCAGTATTTT	CASNIRGDTQYF
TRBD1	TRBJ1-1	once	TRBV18	TGTGCCAGCTCCCCCCAGGGGGGTACTGAAGCTTTCTTT	CASSPQGGTEAFF
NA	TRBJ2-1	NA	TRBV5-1	TGCGCCAGCAGCTTGCCGGGAACTCCCAATGAGCAGTTCTTC	CASSLPGTPNEQFF
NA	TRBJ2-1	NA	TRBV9	TGTGCCAGCAGCGTAGCTAGCAGCTCCTACAATGAGCAGTTCTTC	CASSVASSSYNEQFF
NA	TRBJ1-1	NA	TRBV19	TGTGCCAGTCGTTGGGCGGGCACTGAAGCTTTCTTT	CASRWAGTEAFF
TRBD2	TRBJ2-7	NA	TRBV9	TGTGCCTCGAGGTCGAGGGGGGTCATCGCGGGACTAGCGGGCGACGAGCAGTACTTC	CASRSRGVIAGLAGDEQYF
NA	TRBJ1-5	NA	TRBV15	TGTGCCACCAGCAGAGACAGGGCGACTCAGCCCCAGCATTTT	CATSRDRATQPQHF